One T cell receptor (beta chain) is described in this entry. The source of the sample is a study of cytomegalovirus exposure and HLA in healthy donors. Researchers ran the PCR with 60 Vbeta and 13 Jbeta primers. The table came from immunoSEQ multiplex PCR; TCRdb's copy has only in-frame clones and leaves some out. This repertoire includes 160,000 or so clones. V was cut by 4 bases and J by 2 bases, with 14 bases left in between. CDR1 and CDR2 (germline): MNHEY, SMNVEV (reference sequence). CDR3 length: 15 residues. The chain recombines TRBV27 with TRBJ1-1; D not resolved. Sequenced sample: PBMCs. The TCR originated in a man aged 25 to 40 in good health and CMV-seronegative. CDR3 residues: CASSSLGGSNTEAFF. CDR3 nucleotides: TGTGCCAGCAGTTCACTTGGCGGCTCCAACACTGAAGCTTTCTTT.